Listed below are T cell receptor beta chains from one sample, sequenced in a study of shared clonotypes between healthy human individuals. Clones were sequenced by immunoSEQ multiplex PCR, and TCRdb holds only the in-frame ones, with some missing. The data contain about 1 million clones, about 74% of them singletons. Sequenced: memory CD4+ T cells sorted from blood. These receptors came from a man aged 18 to 30 in good health. Both conserved end residues are part of each CDR3. The order of the fields is D gene, clone size, V gene, J gene, CDR3 DNA, CDR3 protein. The D gene is left open where the match is weak. Rows may omit the clone size; those that give it use once, few, many or a size class.

NA	few	TRBV2	TRBJ2-7	TGTGCCAGCAGTGGAGGGCTTGGGACCTACGAGCAGTACTTC	CASSGGLGTYEQYF
NA	NA	TRBV6-6	TRBJ2-2	TGTGCCACACCGCGGGATTCGAACACCGGGGAGCTGTTTTTT	CATPRDSNTGELFF
TRBD1	once	TRBV27	TRBJ2-2	TGTGCCAGCAGTCCCACCGTAGGGGGCCTTAACACCGGGGAGCTGTTTTTT	CASSPTVGGLNTGELFF
NA	NA	TRBV5-5	TRBJ1-5	TGTGCCAGCAGCTTGGTCCAGGGTGTCGAGCCCCAGCATTTT	CASSLVQGVEPQHF
TRBD1	NA	TRBV4-3	TRBJ1-1	TGCGCCAGCAGGGACAGGGACTTCCCTGAAGCTTTCTTT	CASRDRDFPEAFF
NA	few	TRBV4-1	TRBJ2-4	TGCGCCAGCAGCCGGTTCGGGCAGGAGAACATTCAGTACTTC	CASSRFGQENIQYF
TRBD1	NA	TRBV9	TRBJ2-3	TGTGCCAGCAGCGTAGGAGGAGGGAGCCAGGGGGCGAGGGATACGCAGTATTTT	CASSVGGGSQGARDTQYF
TRBD1	NA	TRBV14	TRBJ1-2	TGTGCCAGCAGCCAGGGACAGGGTTTGAGGGGCTACACCTTC	CASSQGQGLRGYTF
TRBD2	NA	TRBV7-2	TRBJ2-1	TGTGCCAGCAGCCCCCGGGCTGGCGGGAGAAGTAATGAGCAGTTCTTC	CASSPRAGGRSNEQFF
NA	NA	TRBV2	TRBJ2-5	TGTGCCAGCAGGGCTGAGCGACTGGCCGGAGTGGAAGAGACCCAGTACTTC	CASRAERLAGVEETQYF
NA	few	TRBV10-2	TRBJ1-1	TGCGCCAGCAGTAGACAGAAGAACACTGAAGCTTTCTTT	CASSRQKNTEAFF
TRBD2	NA	TRBV13	TRBJ2-5	TGTGCCAGCAGCACCCGGACTAGCACTGAGACCCAGTACTTC	CASSTRTSTETQYF
NA	NA	TRBV12-2	TRBJ2-6	TGTGCAAGTCGTTTAACCTTTCTAGCGGGAGTATTCGGGGCCAACGTCCTGACTTTC	CASRLTFLAGVFGANVLTF
NA	NA	TRBV29-1	TRBJ2-5	TGCAGCCCCTGGATAGGGGAGACCCAGTACTTC	CSPWIGETQYF
NA	once	TRBV5-1	TRBJ1-4	TGCGCCAGCAGCTTGGACGATGGCAGGGTGAGGACTAATGAAAAACTGTTTTTT	CASSLDDGRVRTNEKLFF
TRBD2	NA	TRBV6-1	TRBJ2-1	TGTGCCAGCAGTGTTCTAGCGGGGGACAGTAGCTCCTACAATGAGCAGTTCTTC	CASSVLAGDSSSYNEQFF
NA	NA	TRBV18	TRBJ1-6	TGTGCCAGCTCACCTAGTCCGAGCTCCTATAATTCACCCCTCCACTTT	CASSPSPSSYNSPLHF
NA	NA	TRBV9	TRBJ1-6	TGTGCCAGCAGCAAAAACAGGGATGGTCGCTCACCCCTCCACTTT	CASSKNRDGRSPLHF
NA	NA	TRBV5-4	TRBJ2-6	TGTGCCAGCACCCAAGGGGGGACTGCTGGGGCCAACGTCCTGACTTTC	CASTQGGTAGANVLTF
NA	NA	TRBV7-2	TRBJ1-1	TGTGCCAGCAGCCCCCTCAGGTTGAACACTGAAGCTTTCTTT	CASSPLRLNTEAFF
NA	NA	TRBV6-5	TRBJ2-3	TGTGCCAGCAGCCCCCGGCGGACAGATACGCAGTATTTT	CASSPRRTDTQYF
NA	NA	TRBV7-6	TRBJ2-2	TGTGCCAGCAGCTTTCAAGAGAACACCGGGGAGCTGTTTTTT	CASSFQENTGELFF
TRBD1	NA	TRBV5-5	TRBJ1-1	TGTGCCAGCAGCTCGATGGACAGGGCCGAATCTTTCTTT	CASSSMDRAESFF
NA	NA	TRBV7-6	TRBJ1-3	TGTGCCAGCAGCTTAAATCAGGGAACTGGAAACACCATATATTTT	CASSLNQGTGNTIYF
TRBD1	few	TRBV25-1	TRBJ1-1	TGTGCCAGCAGGGACAGGGGTAACACTGAAGCTTTCTTT	CASRDRGNTEAFF
NA	once	TRBV28	TRBJ1-5	TGTGCCAGCAGTTCCCACGGGGTAGGCAATCAGCCCCAGCATTTT	CASSSHGVGNQPQHF
TRBD2	once	TRBV2	TRBJ2-3	TGTGCCAGCAAGGAGCGGGGGGGCACAGATACGCAGTATTTT	CASKERGGTDTQYF
TRBD1	NA	TRBV19	TRBJ1-5	TGTGCCAGTACTGGACAGGGGGTTAGCAATCAGCCCCAGCATTTT	CASTGQGVSNQPQHF
NA	NA	TRBV5-4	TRBJ2-3	TGTGCCAGCAGCTTGGACAGAAGCACAGATACGCAGTATTTT	CASSLDRSTDTQYF
TRBD2	once	TRBV11-2	TRBJ2-1	TGTGCCAGCAGCCCCTCCTCTAGCGGGTGGCAGTTCTTC	CASSPSSSGWQFF
TRBD1	few	TRBV7-3	TRBJ1-2	TGTGCCAGCAGCCCCCGACAGGGGGTTGGCTACACCTTC	CASSPRQGVGYTF
TRBD2	NA	TRBV6-1	TRBJ2-5	TGTGCCAGCAGTGAAGGGGAGGGTCGGGTTACCCAGTACTTC	CASSEGEGRVTQYF
TRBD1	NA	TRBV30	TRBJ1-2	TGTGCCTGGAGTCCCGGGACAGGAGGGTATGGCTACACCTTC	CAWSPGTGGYGYTF
NA	NA	TRBV5-6	TRBJ2-7	TGTGCCAGCAGCTTGTTGGGGGGGCGCGACGAGCAGTACTTC	CASSLLGGRDEQYF
NA	NA	TRBV18	TRBJ2-7	TGTGCCAGCTCACTAGGGTTGGCACGGGGCTACGAGCAGTACTTC	CASSLGLARGYEQYF
TRBD1	many	TRBV28	TRBJ1-1	TGTGCCAGCAGTTCCGGCGGACAGGGAAGAAGGGCTGAAGCTTTCTTT	CASSSGGQGRRAEAFF
NA	NA	TRBV7-2	TRBJ2-7	TGTGCCAGCAGCTTAGGGGGGACTCAAGTCGACGAGCAGTACTTC	CASSLGGTQVDEQYF
TRBD2	NA	TRBV5-4	TRBJ2-1	TGTGCCAGCAGCTTCGGCGGGGGGCAGGGCAATGAGCAGTTCTTC	CASSFGGGQGNEQFF
NA	NA	TRBV9	TRBJ2-3	TGTGCCAGCAGCGTTCTACTAGAAAACACAGATACGCAGTATTTT	CASSVLLENTDTQYF
NA	NA	TRBV18	TRBJ2-2	TGTGCCAGCTCACACCGACAGGGGGAGCTGTTTTTT	CASSHRQGELFF